This TCR beta chain was sequenced in a study of blood T cell repertoires in COVID-19. Study information: The United States, Italy and Spain provided the acute and convalescent COVID-19 samples. The cDNA or gDNA used as material had been derived from T cells, B-cell-depleted T cells, or PBMCs.

Trimming took 7 bases from V and 2 from J, leaving 11 bases between them. Germline V lookup: CDR1 MNHEY, CDR2 SVGAGI. CDR3 length equals 13 residues. Original processing notes: Amplification with reference gene primers provided the estimates of nucleated cell counts. Profiling relied on immunoSEQ multiplex PCR, and the TCRdb table lists in-frame clones only, not all of them. For V, J and clone size, that table is used; D and trimming come from the DNA. Here the sample spans 220,000 or so clones, around 80% being singletons. The sequence was obtained from a woman between 65 and 79 years old with acute or convalescent COVID-19. The specimen was peripheral blood. The chain is built from TRBV6-5 and TRBJ1-2, with D unresolved. The CDR3 loop reads CASNFNPNYGYTF. CDR3 nucleotides: TGTGCCAGCAACTTCAACCCGAACTATGGCTACACCTTC.